This T cell receptor (beta chain) originates from a study of cytomegalovirus exposure and HLA in healthy donors. The assay was immunoSEQ multiplex PCR, and TCRdb's table has in-frame clones only and misses some. The table includes about 150,000 clones, around 80% detected once. There are 15 residues in the CDR3. The ends lost 6 bases at V and 5 bases at J; junction bases unmatched: 7. The V gene's germline CDR1 is GTSNPN and CDR2 SVGIG (reference sequence). Among the 110 or so subjects of the validation cohort, separate from the roughly 670-subject first cohort, were the donors. Material for sequencing was PBMCs. This receptor was taken from a man in his thirties or forties in good health and CMV-seropositive. This rearrangement joins TRBV30 to TRBJ2-1; 13 bases agree with TRBD2. The CDR3 nucleotides are TGTGCCTGTCCCCCGGGACTAGCGGGAAACAATGAGCAGTTCTTC. Translation gives CACPPGLAGNNEQFF.